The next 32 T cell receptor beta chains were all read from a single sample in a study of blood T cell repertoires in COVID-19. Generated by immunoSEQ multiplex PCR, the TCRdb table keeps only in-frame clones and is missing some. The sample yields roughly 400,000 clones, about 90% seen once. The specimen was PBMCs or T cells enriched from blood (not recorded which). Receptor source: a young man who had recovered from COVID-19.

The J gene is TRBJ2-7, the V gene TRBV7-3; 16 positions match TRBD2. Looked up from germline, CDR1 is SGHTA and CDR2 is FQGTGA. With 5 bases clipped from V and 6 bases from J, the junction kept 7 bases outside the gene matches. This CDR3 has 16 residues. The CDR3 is CASSPGLAGGPVEQYF. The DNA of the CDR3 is TGTGCCAGCAGCCCGGGACTAGCGGGAGGGCCGGTCGAGCAGTACTTC. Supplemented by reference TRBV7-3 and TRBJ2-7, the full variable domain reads GAGVSQTPSNKVTEKGKYVELRCDPISGHTALYWYRQSLGQGPEFLIYFQGTGAADDSGLPNDRFFAVRPEGSVSTLKIQRTERGDSAVYLCASSPGLAGGPVEQYFGPGTRLTVT.

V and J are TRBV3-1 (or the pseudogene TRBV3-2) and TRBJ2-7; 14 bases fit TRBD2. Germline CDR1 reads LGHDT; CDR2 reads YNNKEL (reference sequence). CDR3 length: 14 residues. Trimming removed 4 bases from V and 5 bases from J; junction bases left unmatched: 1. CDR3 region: CASSRLAGGNEQYF. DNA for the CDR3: TGTGCCAGCAGCCGACTAGCGGGAGGGAACGAGCAGTACTTC.

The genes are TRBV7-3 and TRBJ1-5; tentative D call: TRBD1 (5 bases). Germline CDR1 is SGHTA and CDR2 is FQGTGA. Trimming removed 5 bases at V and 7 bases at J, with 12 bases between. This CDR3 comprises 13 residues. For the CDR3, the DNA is TGTGCCAGCAGCCCCGGGGCGGGGCAGCCCCAGCATTTT. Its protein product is CASSPGAGQPQHF.

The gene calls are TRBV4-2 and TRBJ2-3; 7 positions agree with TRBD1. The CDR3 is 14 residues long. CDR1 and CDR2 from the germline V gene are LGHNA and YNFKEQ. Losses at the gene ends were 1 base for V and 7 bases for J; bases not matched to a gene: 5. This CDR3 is CASSQGTGSNTQYF. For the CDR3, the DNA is TGTGCCAGCAGCCAAGGGACAGGTAGTAATACGCAGTATTTT.

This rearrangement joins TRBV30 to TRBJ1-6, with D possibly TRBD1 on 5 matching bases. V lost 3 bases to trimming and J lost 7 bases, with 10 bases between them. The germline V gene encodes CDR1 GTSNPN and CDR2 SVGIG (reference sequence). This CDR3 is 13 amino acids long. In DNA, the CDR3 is TGTGCCTGGAGAACCTCAGGGAATTCACCCCTCCACTTT. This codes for CAWRTSGNSPLHF.

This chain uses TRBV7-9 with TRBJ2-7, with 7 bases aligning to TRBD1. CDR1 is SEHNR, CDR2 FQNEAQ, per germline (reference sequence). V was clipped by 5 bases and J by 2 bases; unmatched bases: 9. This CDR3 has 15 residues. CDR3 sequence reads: CASSPGAGGTYEQYF. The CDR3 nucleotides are TGTGCCAGCAGCCCCGGGGCAGGGGGTACCTACGAGCAGTACTTC.

The CDR3: CASSSLLVGQETQYF. The CDR3 DNA is TGTGCCAGTAGTTCATTACTAGTGGGACAAGAGACCCAGTACTTC. The genes are TRBV19 and TRBJ2-5, with D possibly TRBD2 on 5 matching bases. CDR3 length equals 15 residues. Per the germline V gene, CDR1 is LNHDA and CDR2 is SQIVND (reference sequence). V was pared by 5 bases and J by 2 bases, with 15 bases between.

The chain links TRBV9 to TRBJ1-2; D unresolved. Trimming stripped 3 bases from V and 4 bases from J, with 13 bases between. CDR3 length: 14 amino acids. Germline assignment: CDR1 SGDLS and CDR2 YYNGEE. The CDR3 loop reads CASSERASSYGYTF. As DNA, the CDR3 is TGTGCCAGCAGCGAACGAGCTTCGAGCTATGGCTACACCTTC.

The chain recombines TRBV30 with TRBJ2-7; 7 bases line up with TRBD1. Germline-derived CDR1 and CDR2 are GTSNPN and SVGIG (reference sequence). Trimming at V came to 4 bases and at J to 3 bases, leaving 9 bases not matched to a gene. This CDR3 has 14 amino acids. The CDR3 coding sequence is TGTGCCTGGAAAAAGGGGACAGTCAGCTACGAGCAGTACTTC. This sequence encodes CAWKKGTVSYEQYF. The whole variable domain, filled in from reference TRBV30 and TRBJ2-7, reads SQTIHQWPATLVQPVGSPLSLECTVEGTSNPNLYWYRQAAGRGLQLLFYSVGIGQISSEVPQNLSASRPQDRQFILSSKKLLLSDSGFYLCAWKKGTVSYEQYFGPGTRLTVT.

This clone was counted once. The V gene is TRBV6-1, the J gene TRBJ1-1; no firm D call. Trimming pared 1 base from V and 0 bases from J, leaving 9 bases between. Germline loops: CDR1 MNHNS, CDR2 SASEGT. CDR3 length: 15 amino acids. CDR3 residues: CASSEGPGMNTEAFF. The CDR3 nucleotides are TGTGCCAGCAGTGAAGGTCCGGGAATGAACACTGAAGCTTTCTTT.

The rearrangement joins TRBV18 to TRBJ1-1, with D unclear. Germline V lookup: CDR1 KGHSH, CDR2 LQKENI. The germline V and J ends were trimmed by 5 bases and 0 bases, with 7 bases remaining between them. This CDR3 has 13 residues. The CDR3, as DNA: TGTGCCAGCTCATCGGGAGTGAACACTGAAGCTTTCTTT. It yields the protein CASSSGVNTEAFF.

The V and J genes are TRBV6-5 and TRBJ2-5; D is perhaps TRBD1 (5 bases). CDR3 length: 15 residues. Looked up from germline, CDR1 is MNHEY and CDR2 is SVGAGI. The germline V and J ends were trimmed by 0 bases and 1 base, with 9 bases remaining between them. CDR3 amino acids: CASSYSGLRQETQYF. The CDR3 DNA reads TGTGCCAGCAGTTACTCGGGGCTACGCCAAGAGACCCAGTACTTC.

The CDR3 is CASSLSGPQETQYF. CDR3 sequence (DNA): TGTGCCAGCAGCTTATCAGGGCCTCAAGAGACCCAGTACTTC. The rearrangement joins TRBV11-3 to TRBJ2-5; D is perhaps TRBD1 (5 bases). Germline values: CDR1 SGHNT, CDR2 YENEEA. The CDR3 contains 14 residues. The V gene lost 2 bases and the J gene lost 2 bases, with 9 bases spanning the gap.

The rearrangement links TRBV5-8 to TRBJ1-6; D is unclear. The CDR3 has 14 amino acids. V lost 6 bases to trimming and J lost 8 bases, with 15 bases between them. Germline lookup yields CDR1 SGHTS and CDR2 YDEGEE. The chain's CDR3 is CASILGRTDSPLHF. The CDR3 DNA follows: TGTGCCAGCATACTTGGGAGGACGGATTCACCCCTCCACTTT.

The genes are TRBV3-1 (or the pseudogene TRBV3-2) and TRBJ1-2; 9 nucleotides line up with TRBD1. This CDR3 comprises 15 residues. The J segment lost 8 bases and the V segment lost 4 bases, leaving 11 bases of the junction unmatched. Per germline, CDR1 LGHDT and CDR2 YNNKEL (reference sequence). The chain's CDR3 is CASSLNPGTGTGYTF. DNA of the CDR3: TGTGCCAGCAGCCTGAATCCCGGGACAGGGACCGGCTACACCTTC.

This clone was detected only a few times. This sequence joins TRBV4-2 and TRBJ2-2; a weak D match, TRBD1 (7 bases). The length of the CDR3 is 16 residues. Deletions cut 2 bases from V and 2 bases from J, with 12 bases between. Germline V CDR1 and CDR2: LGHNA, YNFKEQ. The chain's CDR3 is CASSQQTGTNTGELFF. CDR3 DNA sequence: TGTGCCAGCAGCCAACAGACAGGGACTAACACCGGGGAGCTGTTTTTT.

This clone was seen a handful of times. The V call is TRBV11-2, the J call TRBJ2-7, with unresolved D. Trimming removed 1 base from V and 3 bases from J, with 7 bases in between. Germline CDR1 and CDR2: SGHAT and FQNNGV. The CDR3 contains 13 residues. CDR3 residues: CASSLGEHYEQYF. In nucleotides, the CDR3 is TGTGCCAGCAGCTTAGGAGAGCACTACGAGCAGTACTTC. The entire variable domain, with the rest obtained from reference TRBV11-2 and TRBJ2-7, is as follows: EAGVAQSPRYKIIEKRQSVAFWCNPISGHATLYWYQQILGQGPKLLIQFQNNGVVDDSQLPKDRFSAERLKGVDSTLKIQPAKLEDSAVYLCASSLGEHYEQYFGPGTRLTVT.

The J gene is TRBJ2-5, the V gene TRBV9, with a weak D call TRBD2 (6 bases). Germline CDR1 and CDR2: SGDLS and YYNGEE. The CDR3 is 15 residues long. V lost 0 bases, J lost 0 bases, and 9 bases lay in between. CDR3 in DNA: TGTGCCAGCAGCGTAGTGGGACTCAACCAAGAGACCCAGTACTTC. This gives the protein CASSVVGLNQETQYF.

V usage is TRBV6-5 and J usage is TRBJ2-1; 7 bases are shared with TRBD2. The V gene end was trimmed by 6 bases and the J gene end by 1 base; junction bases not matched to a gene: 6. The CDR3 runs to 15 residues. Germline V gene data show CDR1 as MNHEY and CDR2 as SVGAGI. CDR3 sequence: CASSQGLGSYNEQFF. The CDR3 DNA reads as TGTGCCAGCAGCCAAGGACTAGGGTCCTACAATGAGCAGTTCTTC.

The CDR3 reads CASRQGATGELFF. CDR3 in DNA: TGTGCCAGCAGGCAGGGGGCCACCGGGGAGCTGTTTTTT. This chain joins TRBV7-6 and TRBJ2-2; 8 nucleotides line up with TRBD1. V was pared by 6 bases and J by 4 bases, with 1 base of the junction left unmatched. The CDR3 extends over 13 amino acids. The germline CDR1 and CDR2 sequences are SGHVS and FNYEAQ.

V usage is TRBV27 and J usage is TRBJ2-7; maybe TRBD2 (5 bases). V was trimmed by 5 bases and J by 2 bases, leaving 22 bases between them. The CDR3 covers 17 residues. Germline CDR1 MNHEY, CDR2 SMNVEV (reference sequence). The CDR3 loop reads CASSPSSSREIAYEQYF. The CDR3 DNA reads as TGTGCCAGCAGTCCGTCCAGTTCACGGGAAATTGCCTACGAGCAGTACTTC.

Written as DNA, the CDR3 is TGTGCCAGTAGTATAGTCCTAGCGGGAGACTACGAGCAGTACTTC. Translation: CASSIVLAGDYEQYF. The rearrangement uses TRBV19 and TRBJ2-7; 10 bases match TRBD2. The germline CDR1 and CDR2 sequences are LNHDA and SQIVND (reference sequence). The CDR3 totals 15 residues. The trim removed 1 base at V and 3 bases at J, leaving 3 bases unmatched.

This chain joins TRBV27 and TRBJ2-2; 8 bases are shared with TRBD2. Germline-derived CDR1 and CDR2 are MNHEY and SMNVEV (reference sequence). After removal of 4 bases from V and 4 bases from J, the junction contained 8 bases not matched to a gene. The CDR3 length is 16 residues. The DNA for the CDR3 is TGTGCCAGCAGTTCCGGCAAGCGGGGGACCACCGGGGAGCTGTTTTTT. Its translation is CASSSGKRGTTGELFF.

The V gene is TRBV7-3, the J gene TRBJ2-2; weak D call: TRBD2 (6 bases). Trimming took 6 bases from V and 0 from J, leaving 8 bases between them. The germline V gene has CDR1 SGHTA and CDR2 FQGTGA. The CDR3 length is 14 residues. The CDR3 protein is CASSGTPNTGELFF. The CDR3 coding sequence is TGTGCCAGCAGTGGGACTCCGAACACCGGGGAGCTGTTTTTT. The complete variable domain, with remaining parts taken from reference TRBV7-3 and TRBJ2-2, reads GAGVSQTPSNKVTEKGKYVELRCDPISGHTALYWYRQSLGQGPEFLIYFQGTGAADDSGLPNDRFFAVRPEGSVSTLKIQRTERGDSAVYLCASSGTPNTGELFFGEGSRLTVL.

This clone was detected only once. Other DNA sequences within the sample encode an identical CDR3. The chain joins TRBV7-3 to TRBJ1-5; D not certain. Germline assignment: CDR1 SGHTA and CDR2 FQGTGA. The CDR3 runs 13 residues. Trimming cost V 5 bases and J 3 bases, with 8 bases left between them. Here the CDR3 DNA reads TGTGCCAGCAGCCTCAGTCCCAATCAGCCCCAGCATTTT. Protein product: CASSLSPNQPQHF.

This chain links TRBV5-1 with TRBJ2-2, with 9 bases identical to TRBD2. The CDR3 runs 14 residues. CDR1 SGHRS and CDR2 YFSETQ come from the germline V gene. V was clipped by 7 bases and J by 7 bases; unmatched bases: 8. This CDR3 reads CASVSGSSGGELFF. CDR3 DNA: TGCGCCAGCGTTAGCGGGAGTAGCGGCGGGGAGCTGTTTTTT.

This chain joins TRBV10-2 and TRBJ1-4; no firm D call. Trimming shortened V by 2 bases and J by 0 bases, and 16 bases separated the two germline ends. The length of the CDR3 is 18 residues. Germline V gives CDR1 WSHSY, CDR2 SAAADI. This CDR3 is CASSESRRHDATNEKLFF. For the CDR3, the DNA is TGCGCCAGCAGTGAGAGTCGCCGACACGATGCAACTAATGAAAAACTGTTTTTT.

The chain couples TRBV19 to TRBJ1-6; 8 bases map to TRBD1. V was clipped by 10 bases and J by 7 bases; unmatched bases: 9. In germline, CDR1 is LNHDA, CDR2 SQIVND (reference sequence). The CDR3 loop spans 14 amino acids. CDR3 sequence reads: CATSGTGSNSPLHF. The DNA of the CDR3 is TGTGCCACCTCCGGGACAGGTTCCAATTCACCCCTCCACTTT.

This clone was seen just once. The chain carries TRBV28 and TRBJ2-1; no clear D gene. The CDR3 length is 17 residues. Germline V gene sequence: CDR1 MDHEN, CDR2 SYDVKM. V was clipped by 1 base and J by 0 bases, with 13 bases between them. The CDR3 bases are TGTGCCAGCAGTTTATTTAGGCGGATGAGCTCCTACAATGAGCAGTTCTTC. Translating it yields CASSLFRRMSSYNEQFF.

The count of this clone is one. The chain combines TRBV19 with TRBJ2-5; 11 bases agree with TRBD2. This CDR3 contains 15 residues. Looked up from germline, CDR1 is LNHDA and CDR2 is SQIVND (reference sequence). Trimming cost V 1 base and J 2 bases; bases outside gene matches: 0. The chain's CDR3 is CASSIGLAGQETQYF. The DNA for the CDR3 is TGTGCCAGTAGTATAGGACTAGCGGGACAAGAGACCCAGTACTTC.

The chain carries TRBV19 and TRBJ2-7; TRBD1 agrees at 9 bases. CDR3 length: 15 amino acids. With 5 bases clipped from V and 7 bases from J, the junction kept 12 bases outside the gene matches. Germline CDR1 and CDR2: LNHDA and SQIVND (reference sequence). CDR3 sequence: CASSAWTGDPLEQYF. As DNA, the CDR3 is TGTGCCAGTAGTGCATGGACAGGGGACCCTCTGGAGCAGTACTTC.

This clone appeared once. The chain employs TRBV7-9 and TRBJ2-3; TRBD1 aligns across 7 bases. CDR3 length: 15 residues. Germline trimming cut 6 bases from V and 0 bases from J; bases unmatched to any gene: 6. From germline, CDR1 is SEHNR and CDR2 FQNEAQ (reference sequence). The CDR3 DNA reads TGTGCCAGCAGGACAGGGATCTCCAGCACAGATACGCAGTATTTT. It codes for CASRTGISSTDTQYF.